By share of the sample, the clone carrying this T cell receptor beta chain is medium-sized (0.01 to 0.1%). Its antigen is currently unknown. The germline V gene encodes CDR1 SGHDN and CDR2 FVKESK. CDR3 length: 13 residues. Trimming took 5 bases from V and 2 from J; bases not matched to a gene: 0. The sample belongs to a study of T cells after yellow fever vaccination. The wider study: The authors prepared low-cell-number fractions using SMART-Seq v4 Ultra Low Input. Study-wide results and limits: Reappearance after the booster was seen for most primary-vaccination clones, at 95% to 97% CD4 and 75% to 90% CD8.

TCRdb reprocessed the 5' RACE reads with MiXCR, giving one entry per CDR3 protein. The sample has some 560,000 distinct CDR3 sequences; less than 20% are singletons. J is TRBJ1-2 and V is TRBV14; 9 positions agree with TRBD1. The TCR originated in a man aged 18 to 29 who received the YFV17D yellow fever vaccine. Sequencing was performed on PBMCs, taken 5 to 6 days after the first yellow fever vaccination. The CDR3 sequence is CASSGTGNYGYTF. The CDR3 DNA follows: TGTGCCAGCAGCGGGACAGGGAACTATGGCTACACCTTC.